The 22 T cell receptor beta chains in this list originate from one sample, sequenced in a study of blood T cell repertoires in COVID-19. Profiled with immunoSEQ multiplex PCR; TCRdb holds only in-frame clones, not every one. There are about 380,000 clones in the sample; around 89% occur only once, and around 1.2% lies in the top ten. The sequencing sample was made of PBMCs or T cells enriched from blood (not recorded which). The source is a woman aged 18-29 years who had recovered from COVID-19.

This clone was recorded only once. CDR3 region: CASSLQGDQPQHF. The CDR3 nucleotides read TGTGCCAGCAGTCTTCAGGGTGATCAGCCCCAGCATTTT. The rearrangement joins TRBV9 to TRBJ1-5; possibly TRBD1 for D (5 bases). From germline, CDR1 is SGDLS and CDR2 YYNGEE. The CDR3 runs to 13 residues. The V gene lost 5 bases and the J gene lost 5 bases, with 11 bases spanning the gap.

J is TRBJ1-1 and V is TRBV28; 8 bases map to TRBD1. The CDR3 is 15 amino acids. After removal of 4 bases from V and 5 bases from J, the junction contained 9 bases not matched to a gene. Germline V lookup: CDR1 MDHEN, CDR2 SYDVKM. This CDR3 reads CASSSDRGARTEAFF. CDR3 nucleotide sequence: TGTGCCAGCAGTTCAGACAGGGGCGCGAGAACTGAAGCTTTCTTT.

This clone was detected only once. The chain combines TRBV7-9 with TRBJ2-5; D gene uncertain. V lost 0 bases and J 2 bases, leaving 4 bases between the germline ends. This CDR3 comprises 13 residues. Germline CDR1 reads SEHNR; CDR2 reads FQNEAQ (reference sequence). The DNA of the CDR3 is TGTGCCAGCAGCTTAGCCCTACAAGAGACCCAGTACTTC. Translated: CASSLALQETQYF.

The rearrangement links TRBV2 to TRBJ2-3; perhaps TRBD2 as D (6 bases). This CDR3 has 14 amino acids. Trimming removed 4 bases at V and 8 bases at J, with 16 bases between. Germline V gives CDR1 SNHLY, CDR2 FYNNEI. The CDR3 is CASSGSGGGSTQYF. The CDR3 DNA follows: TGTGCCAGCAGTGGAAGCGGTGGGGGGTCTACGCAGTATTTT.

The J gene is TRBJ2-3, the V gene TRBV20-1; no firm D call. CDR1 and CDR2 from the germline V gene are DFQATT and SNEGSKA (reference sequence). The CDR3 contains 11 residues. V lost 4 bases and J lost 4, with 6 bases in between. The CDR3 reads CSATPSDTQYF. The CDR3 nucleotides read TGCAGTGCTACCCCATCAGATACGCAGTATTTT.

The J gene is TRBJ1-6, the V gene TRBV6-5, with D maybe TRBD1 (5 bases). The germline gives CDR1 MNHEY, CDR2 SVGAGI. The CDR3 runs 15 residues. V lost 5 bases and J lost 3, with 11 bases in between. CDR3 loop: CASSLGQVYNSPLHF. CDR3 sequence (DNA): TGTGCCAGCAGTCTCGGACAAGTCTATAATTCACCCCTCCACTTT.

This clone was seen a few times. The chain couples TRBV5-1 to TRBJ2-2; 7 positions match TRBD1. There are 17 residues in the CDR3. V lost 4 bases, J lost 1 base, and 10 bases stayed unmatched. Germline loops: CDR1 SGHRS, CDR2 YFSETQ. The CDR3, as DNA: TGCGCCAGCAGCCCAAGGGGCCGGACAGGGAACACCGGGGAGCTGTTTTTT. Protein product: CASSPRGRTGNTGELFF.

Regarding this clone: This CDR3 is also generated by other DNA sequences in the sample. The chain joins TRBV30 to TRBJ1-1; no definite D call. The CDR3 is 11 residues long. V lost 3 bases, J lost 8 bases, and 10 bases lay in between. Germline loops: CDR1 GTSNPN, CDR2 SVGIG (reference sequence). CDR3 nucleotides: TGTGCCTGGAGCGTACAGACGGAAGCTTTCTTT. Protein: CAWSVQTEAFF.

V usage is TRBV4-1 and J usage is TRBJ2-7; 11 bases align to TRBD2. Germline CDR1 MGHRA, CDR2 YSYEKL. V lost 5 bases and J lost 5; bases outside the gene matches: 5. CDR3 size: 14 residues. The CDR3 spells CASSVTSGGDEQYF. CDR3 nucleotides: TGCGCCAGCAGCGTTACTAGCGGGGGCGACGAGCAGTACTTC.

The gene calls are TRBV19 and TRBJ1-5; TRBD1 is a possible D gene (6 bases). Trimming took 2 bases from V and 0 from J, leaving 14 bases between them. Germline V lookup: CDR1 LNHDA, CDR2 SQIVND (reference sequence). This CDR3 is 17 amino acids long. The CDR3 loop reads CASSISPRGNSNQPQHF. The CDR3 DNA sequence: TGTGCCAGTAGTATATCCCCCAGGGGTAATAGCAATCAGCCCCAGCATTTT.

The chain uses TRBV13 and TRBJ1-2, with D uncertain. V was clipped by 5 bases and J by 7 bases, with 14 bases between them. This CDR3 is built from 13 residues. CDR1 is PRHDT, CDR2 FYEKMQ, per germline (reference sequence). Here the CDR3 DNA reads TGTGCCAGCAGCCTCCGGGATTGGAGTGGCTACACCTTC. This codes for CASSLRDWSGYTF.

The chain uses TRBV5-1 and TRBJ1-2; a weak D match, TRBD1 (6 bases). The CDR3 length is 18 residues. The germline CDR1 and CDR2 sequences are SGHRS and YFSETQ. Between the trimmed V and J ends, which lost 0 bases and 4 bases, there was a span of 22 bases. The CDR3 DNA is TGCGCCAGCAGCTTGGCCTTTGCAGGGGAGACGGATGGCTATGGCTACACCTTC. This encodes CASSLAFAGETDGYGYTF.

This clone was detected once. CDR3 sequence reads: CASSADGTNYGYTF. The CDR3 DNA reads as TGTGCCAGCAGTGCAGACGGGACTAACTATGGCTACACCTTC. The rearrangement joins TRBV6-4 to TRBJ1-2; D ambiguous. Germline-derived CDR1 and CDR2 are MRHNA and SNTAGT. The CDR3 has 14 amino acids. V was cut by 4 bases and J by 0 bases, with 9 bases left in between.

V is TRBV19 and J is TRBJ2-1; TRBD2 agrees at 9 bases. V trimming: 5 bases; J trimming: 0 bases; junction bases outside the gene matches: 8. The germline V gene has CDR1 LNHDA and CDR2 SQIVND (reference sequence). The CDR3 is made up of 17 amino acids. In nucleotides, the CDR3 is TGTGCCAGTAGTGGCCTAGCGGGATCGTTCTCCTACAATGAGCAGTTCTTC. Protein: CASSGLAGSFSYNEQFF.

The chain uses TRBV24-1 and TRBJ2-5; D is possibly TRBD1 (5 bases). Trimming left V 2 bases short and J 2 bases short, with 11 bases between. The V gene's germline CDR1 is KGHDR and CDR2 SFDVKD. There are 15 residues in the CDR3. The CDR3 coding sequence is TGTGCCACCAGTGATTCTCAGGGTTATCAAGAGACCCAGTACTTC. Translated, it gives CATSDSQGYQETQYF.

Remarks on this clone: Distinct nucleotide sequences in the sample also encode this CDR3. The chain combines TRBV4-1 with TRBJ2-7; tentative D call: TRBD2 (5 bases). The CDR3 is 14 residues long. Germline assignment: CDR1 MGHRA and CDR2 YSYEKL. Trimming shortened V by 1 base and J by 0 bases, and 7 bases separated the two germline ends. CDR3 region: CASSQGAGSYEQYF. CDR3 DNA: TGCGCCAGCAGCCAAGGGGCGGGCTCCTACGAGCAGTACTTC.

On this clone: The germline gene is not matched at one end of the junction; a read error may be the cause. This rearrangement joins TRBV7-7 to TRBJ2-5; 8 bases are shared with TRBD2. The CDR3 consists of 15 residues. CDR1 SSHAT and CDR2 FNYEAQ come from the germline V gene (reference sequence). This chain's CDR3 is CASSLDSGGVETQYF. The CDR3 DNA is TGTGCTAGCAGCTTGGACAGCGGGGGAGTGGAGACCCAGTACTTC.

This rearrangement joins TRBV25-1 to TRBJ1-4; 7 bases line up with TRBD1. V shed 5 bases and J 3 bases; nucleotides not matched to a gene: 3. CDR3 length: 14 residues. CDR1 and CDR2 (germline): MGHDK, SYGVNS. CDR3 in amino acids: CASSSGTANEKLFF. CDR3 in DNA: TGTGCCAGCAGTTCCGGGACAGCTAATGAAAAACTGTTTTTT.

The CDR3 loop is CASSPDSSPRFYEQYF. The CDR3 coding sequence is TGTGCCAGCAGCCCCGACTCGTCCCCCCGTTTCTACGAGCAGTACTTC. This sequence joins TRBV9 and TRBJ2-7; no firm D call. Trimming left V 4 bases short and J 3 bases short, with 20 bases between. Germline V gene sequence: CDR1 SGDLS, CDR2 YYNGEE. CDR3 length: 16 residues. Variable domain in full (rest from reference TRBV9 and TRBJ2-7): DSGVTQTPKHLITATGQRVTLRCSPRSGDLSVYWYQQSLDQGLQFLIQYYNGEERAKGNILERFSAQQFPDLHSELNLSSLELGDSALYFCASSPDSSPRFYEQYFGPGTRLTVT.

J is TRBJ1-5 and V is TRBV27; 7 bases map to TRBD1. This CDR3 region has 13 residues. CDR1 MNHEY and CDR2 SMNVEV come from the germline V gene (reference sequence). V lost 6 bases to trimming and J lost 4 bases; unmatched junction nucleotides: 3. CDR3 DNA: TGTGCCAGCAGCGTGACAGGGAATCAGCCCCAGCATTTT. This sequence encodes CASSVTGNQPQHF.

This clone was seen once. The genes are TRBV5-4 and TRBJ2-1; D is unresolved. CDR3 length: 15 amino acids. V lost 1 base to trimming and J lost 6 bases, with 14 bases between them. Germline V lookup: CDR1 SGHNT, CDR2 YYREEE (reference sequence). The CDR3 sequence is CASSLLSFGTNEQFF. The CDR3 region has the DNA TGTGCCAGCAGCTTGTTAAGTTTTGGCACCAATGAGCAGTTCTTC.

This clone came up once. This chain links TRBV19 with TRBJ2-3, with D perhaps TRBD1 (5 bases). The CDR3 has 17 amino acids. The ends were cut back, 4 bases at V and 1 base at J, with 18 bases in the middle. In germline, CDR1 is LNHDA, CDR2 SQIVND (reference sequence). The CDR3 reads CASSTFQGRGGTDTQYF. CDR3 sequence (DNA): TGTGCCAGTAGTACGTTTCAGGGTAGAGGAGGCACAGATACGCAGTATTTT. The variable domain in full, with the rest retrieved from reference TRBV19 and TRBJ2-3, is DGGITQSPKYLFRKEGQNVTLSCEQNLNHDAMYWYRQDPGQGLRLIYYSQIVNDFQKGDIAEGYSVSREKKESFPLTVTSAQKNPTAFYLCASSTFQGRGGTDTQYFGPGTRLTVL.